A single sample gave rise to the 32 T cell receptor beta chains below, sequenced in a study of T-cell memory formation after mild COVID-19. Using its own MiXCR run on the 5' RACE reads, TCRdb lists one record per CDR3 protein. The profile shows about 350,000 distinct CDR3 sequences, roughly 15% of them singletons. Sequences were obtained from PBMCs or a T cell subset sorted from them (not recorded which). The source is a man between 18 and 29 years old who had mild COVID-19 (a few samples of this study predate the infection). Cell type and time point are not known.

This clonotype was detected only a few times. The chain uses TRBV7-2 and TRBJ2-2; possible D gene TRBD2, 5 bases. The CDR3 runs to 16 residues. CDR1 SGHTA and CDR2 FQGNSA come from the germline V gene. Trimming shortened V by 1 base and J by 0 bases, and 9 bases separated the two germline ends. The CDR3 loop is CASSLGRRTNTGELFF. CDR3 bases: TGTGCCAGCAGCTTAGGGAGGCGGACGAACACCGGGGAGCTGTTTTTT.

This clonotype has only a few counts. The rearrangement uses TRBV5-6 and TRBJ1-2; TRBD1 matches at 10 bases. This CDR3 has 14 residues. The ends lost 5 bases at V and 4 bases at J; junction bases unmatched: 5. Germline V CDR1 and CDR2: SGHDT, YYEEEE. CDR3 in DNA: TGTGCCAGCAGGGGACAGGGGATCGGCTATGGCTACACCTTC. Residues: CASRGQGIGYGYTF.

This clonotype was observed a handful of times. This chain uses TRBV12-3 or TRBV12-4 with TRBJ1-3; a weak D match, TRBD1 (6 bases). Between the trimmed V and J ends, which lost 3 bases and 1 base, there was a span of 10 bases. The CDR3 consists of 15 residues. CDR3 in amino acids: CASSFGQTSGNTIYF. Written as DNA, the CDR3 is TGTGCCAGCAGTTTCGGACAGACTTCTGGAAACACCATATATTTT.

A few counts support this clonotype. The chain is built from TRBV18 and TRBJ1-6; possibly TRBD1 for D (5 bases). The CDR3 contains 15 residues. Between the trimmed V and J ends, which lost 4 bases and 10 bases, there was a span of 17 bases. The germline gives CDR1 KGHSH, CDR2 LQKENI. The CDR3 region is CASSLLGTEESPLHF. DNA of the CDR3: TGTGCCAGCTCACTTCTCGGGACCGAGGAGTCACCCCTCCACTTT. The full variable domain, completed using reference TRBV18 and TRBJ1-6, is NAGVMQNPRHLVRRRGQEARLRCSPMKGHSHVYWYRQLPEEGLKFMVYLQKENIIDESGMPKERFSAEFPKEGPSILRIQQVVRGDSAAYFCASSLLGTEESPLHFGNGTRLTVT.

At least ten counts were recorded for this clonotype. The V and J genes are TRBV5-1 and TRBJ1-1; 8 bases are shared with TRBD1. Germline V lookup: CDR1 SGHRS, CDR2 YFSETQ. There are 14 residues in the CDR3. Trimming cost V 4 bases and J 4 bases; bases outside gene matches: 6. The CDR3 DNA reads TGCGCCAGCAGCGTGGACAGGGCGGGCACTGAAGCTTTCTTT. Translation: CASSVDRAGTEAFF.

This clonotype was observed many times. The chain links TRBV5-1 to TRBJ2-6; no definite D call. V was clipped by 0 bases and J by 0 bases, with 7 bases between them. This CDR3 has 16 residues. The germline V gene encodes CDR1 SGHRS and CDR2 YFSETQ. CDR3 in amino acids: CASSLGPLSGANVLTF. Here the CDR3 DNA reads TGCGCCAGCAGCTTGGGACCCCTCTCTGGGGCCAACGTCCTGACTTTC.

This chain uses TRBV11-2 with TRBJ1-3, with D unresolved. The CDR3 covers 13 residues. The germline gives CDR1 SGHAT, CDR2 FQNNGV. Trimming took 6 bases from V and 3 from J, leaving 9 bases between them. In DNA form, the CDR3 reads TGTGCCAGCAGTATGCCCATTGGAAACACCATATATTTT. Its translation is CASSMPIGNTIYF.

In its sample, this clonotype was seen a few times. The CDR3 sequence: CATSLSGGEDTDTQYF. The CDR3 region has the DNA TGTGCCACCAGCCTAAGTGGCGGGGAAGACACAGATACGCAGTATTTT. V usage is TRBV15 and J usage is TRBJ2-3; possible D gene TRBD2, 6 bases. The CDR3 has 16 residues. Trimming shortened V by 5 bases and J by 2 bases, and 17 bases separated the two germline ends. The V gene's germline CDR1 is LNHNV and CDR2 YYDKDF (reference sequence).

V is TRBV12-3 or TRBV12-4 and J is TRBJ2-5; 7 bases match TRBD2. The CDR3 contains 14 residues. The J segment lost 5 bases and the V segment lost 5 bases, leaving 8 bases of the junction unmatched. For the CDR3, the DNA is TGTGCCAGCAGTCCCGGGGGGAGGAAGGAGACCCAGTACTTC. Translation: CASSPGGRKETQYF.

The CDR3 spells CASSQDRVNEQFF. CDR3 nucleotide sequence: TGTGCCAGCAGCCAAGATCGAGTAAATGAGCAGTTCTTC. J is TRBJ2-1 and V is TRBV4-2; D is uncertain. Trimming pared 0 bases from V and 7 bases from J, leaving 7 bases between. The germline V gene has CDR1 LGHNA and CDR2 YNFKEQ. CDR3 length: 13 residues.

This chain uses TRBV3-1 with TRBJ2-6; D possibly matches TRBD1 or TRBD2 (6 bases each). The V end lost 4 bases, the J end lost 0 bases, and 19 bases lay between the germline ends. The germline V gene has CDR1 LGHDT and CDR2 YNNKEL (reference sequence). The CDR3 loop spans 19 amino acids. The CDR3 nucleotides read TGTGCCAGCAGCCTAAAGCCGGGGGCGAGCTTCTCTGGGGCCAACGTCCTGACTTTC. The encoded protein is CASSLKPGASFSGANVLTF.

The V gene is TRBV7-9, the J gene TRBJ1-2, with 7 bases identical to TRBD1. The germline V gene has CDR1 SEHNR and CDR2 FQNEAQ (reference sequence). The CDR3 extends over 13 amino acids. The V and J ends lost 2 bases and 10 bases, in that order; junction bases with no gene match: 7. CDR3 sequence (DNA): TGTGCCAGCAGCTTACCGGGACAGCCTTACTACACCTTC. This translates into CASSLPGQPYYTF. The complete variable domain, with remaining parts taken from reference TRBV7-9 and TRBJ1-2, reads DTGVSQNPRHKITKRGQNVTFRCDPISEHNRLYWYRQTLGQGPEFLTYFQNEAQLEKSRLLSDRFSAERPKGSFSTLEIQRTEQGDSAMYLCASSLPGQPYYTFGSGTRLTVV.

This clonotype was counted ten times or more. J is TRBJ1-2 and V is TRBV7-2; D might be TRBD1 (5 bases). The germline V gene has CDR1 SGHTA and CDR2 FQGNSA. The CDR3 loop spans 13 amino acids. V dropped 3 bases and J dropped 8 bases, with 13 bases sitting between them. The CDR3, as DNA: TGTGCCAGCAGCTTCAACGATCAGGGCGGCTACACCTTC. Translation gives CASSFNDQGGYTF.

This clonotype was counted ten times or more. The CDR3 region is CASSLSLRQGTDTQYF. Here the CDR3 DNA reads TGTGCCAGCAGTCTCTCCCTTCGGCAGGGAACAGATACGCAGTATTTT. The chain combines TRBV12-3 or TRBV12-4 with TRBJ2-3; D might be TRBD1 (5 bases). V lost 5 bases to trimming and J lost 3 bases, with 18 bases between them. The CDR3 extends over 16 amino acids.

The rearrangement links TRBV27 to TRBJ2-3; weak D call: TRBD2 (6 bases). The V end was cut by 11 bases, the J end by 7 bases, with 22 bases between. Germline CDR1 is MNHEY and CDR2 is SMNVEV (reference sequence). The CDR3 length is 14 residues. The CDR3 protein is CASRGLASIHTQYF. The CDR3 nucleotides read TGTGCCTCACGGGGCCTAGCGAGCATTCATACGCAGTATTTT.

The genes are TRBV7-8 and TRBJ1-1, with 8 bases that match TRBD1. Looked up from germline, CDR1 is SGHVS and CDR2 is FQNEAQ. V shed 6 bases and J 6 bases; nucleotides not matched to a gene: 15. The CDR3 has 16 residues. CDR3 nucleotides: TGTGCCAGCAGTGGGACAGGAGGGACGGTATTCGCTGAAGCTTTCTTT. It specifies CASSGTGGTVFAEAFF.

The chain couples TRBV19 to TRBJ2-1; 10 bases match TRBD2. In germline, CDR1 is LNHDA, CDR2 SQIVND (reference sequence). CDR3 length: 15 residues. Trimming removed 5 bases from V and 8 bases from J; junction bases left unmatched: 9. The CDR3 spells CASSPSGGAFYEQFF. The DNA for the CDR3 is TGTGCCAGTAGTCCAAGCGGGGGGGCCTTTTATGAGCAGTTCTTC.

This rearrangement joins TRBV9 to TRBJ2-2; 10 positions agree with TRBD1. J gave up 2 bases and V 0 bases, and 7 bases lay outside the gene matches. Germline CDR1 SGDLS, CDR2 YYNGEE. The CDR3 totals 18 residues. CDR3 protein: CASSVEFGTGANTGELFF. CDR3 DNA: TGTGCCAGCAGCGTAGAATTTGGGACAGGGGCAAACACCGGGGAGCTGTTTTTT.

The chain carries TRBV29-1 and TRBJ2-7; D is ambiguous. V was pared by 3 bases and J by 6 bases, with 12 bases between. The CDR3 is 12 amino acids. CDR1 is SQVTM and CDR2 is ANQGSEA in the germline V gene. The CDR3 reads CSVDAGRGEQYF. The DNA for the CDR3 is TGCAGCGTTGATGCAGGACGAGGCGAGCAGTACTTC.

The chain couples TRBV20-1 to TRBJ1-6, with D unresolved. Between the trimmed V and J ends, which lost 4 bases and 7 bases, there was a span of 14 bases. Per germline, CDR1 DFQATT and CDR2 SNEGSKA (reference sequence). The CDR3 has 14 residues. CDR3 in amino acids: CSATVTGRNSPLHF. The CDR3 DNA sequence: TGCAGTGCTACAGTGACGGGTCGGAATTCACCCCTCCACTTT.

This clonotype was seen ten or more times. The V gene is TRBV7-3, the J gene TRBJ2-3; 8 nucleotides match TRBD2. The CDR3 has 15 amino acids. Germline V gene lookup returns CDR1 SGHTA and CDR2 FQGTGA. Trimming at V came to 4 bases and at J to 1 base, leaving 4 bases not matched to a gene. CDR3 protein: CASSSQRGRTDTQYF. The CDR3 region has the DNA TGTGCCAGCAGCTCCCAGCGGGGGCGCACAGATACGCAGTATTTT.

CDR3 sequence (DNA): TGTGCCAGTACCCTCCGGGCCTTGGACACTGAAGCTTTCTTT. It specifies CASTLRALDTEAFF. The chain links TRBV19 to TRBJ1-1, with D hard to call. Germline values: CDR1 LNHDA, CDR2 SQIVND (reference sequence). V shed 7 bases and J shed 3 bases, with 15 bases lying between them. This CDR3 contains 14 residues.

V gene TRBV5-4 combines with J gene TRBJ2-7, with D possibly being TRBD1 (5 bases). Germline CDR1 reads SGHNT; CDR2 reads YYREEE (reference sequence). The CDR3 extends over 14 amino acids. Trimming removed 0 bases at V and 5 bases at J, with 12 bases between. The CDR3 protein is CASSLEAGPHEQYF. CDR3 in DNA: TGTGCCAGCAGCTTGGAGGCAGGGCCCCACGAGCAGTACTTC.

The rearrangement uses TRBV9 and TRBJ1-6; D unresolved. Germline values: CDR1 SGDLS, CDR2 YYNGEE. The CDR3 is 12 amino acids. The V gene lost 3 bases and the J gene lost 10 bases, with 8 bases spanning the gap. CDR3 DNA: TGTGCCAGCAGCGACGGGGAGTCACCCCTCCACTTT. It yields the protein CASSDGESPLHF. Based on the CDR3 plus reference TRBV9 and TRBJ1-6, the full variable domain is DSGVTQTPKHLITATGQRVTLRCSPRSGDLSVYWYQQSLDQGLQFLIQYYNGEERAKGNILERFSAQQFPDLHSELNLSSLELGDSALYFCASSDGESPLHFGNGTRLTVT.

This clonotype has a handful of counts. V and J are TRBV7-2 and TRBJ2-3; a possible D gene is TRBD2 (5 bases). V gave up 1 base and J gave up 4 bases, with 12 bases separating them. The germline V gene has CDR1 SGHTA and CDR2 FQGNSA. The CDR3 extends over 15 amino acids. CDR3 in DNA: TGTGCCAGCAGCTTAGGTCTCGGGATGCCAGATACGCAGTATTTT. Its protein is CASSLGLGMPDTQYF.

The chain links TRBV4-1 to TRBJ2-7; 8 bases line up with TRBD2. Trimming cost V 4 bases and J 3 bases; bases outside gene matches: 5. The CDR3 has 14 residues. CDR1 MGHRA and CDR2 YSYEKL come from the germline V gene. The CDR3 here is CASSPGGDSYEQYV. The CDR3 coding sequence is TGCGCCAGCAGCCCCGGGGGGGATAGCTACGAGCAGTACGTC.

This clonotype was detected only a few times. The chain links TRBV7-2 to TRBJ2-7; 8 nucleotides line up with TRBD1. The CDR3 consists of 14 residues. The ends lost 5 bases at V and 2 bases at J; junction bases unmatched: 5. In germline, CDR1 is SGHTA, CDR2 FQGNSA. Here the CDR3 DNA reads TGTGCCAGCAGCCTCGACAGGGGCCCCTACGAGCAGTACGTC. This encodes CASSLDRGPYEQYV.

The V gene is TRBV28, the J gene TRBJ1-4, with 11 bases fitting TRBD1. V lost 4 bases to trimming and J lost 0 bases; unmatched junction nucleotides: 10. The CDR3 length is 19 residues. Germline CDR1 reads MDHEN; CDR2 reads SYDVKM. The CDR3 bases are TGTGCCAGCAGTTCTGGGACAGGGGGATACAGAGCAACTAATGAAAAACTGTTTTTT. This encodes CASSSGTGGYRATNEKLFF.

The chain recombines TRBV12-3 or TRBV12-4 with TRBJ2-2; D is ambiguous. Trimming pared 6 bases from V and 3 bases from J, leaving 14 bases between. The CDR3 extends over 15 amino acids. The CDR3 nucleotides are TGTGCCAGCAGGGGGTCAGTGTGGGACACCGGGGAGCTGTTTTTT. Translating gives CASRGSVWDTGELFF.

The table lists this clonotype with a few counts. J is TRBJ2-1 and V is TRBV15; 8 positions agree with TRBD2. V lost 0 bases, J lost 15 bases, and 13 bases stayed unmatched. Germline loops: CDR1 LNHNV, CDR2 YYDKDF (reference sequence). This CDR3 spans 15 amino acids. CDR3 loop: CATSRDQASGFLRFF. The CDR3 DNA follows: TGTGCCACCAGCAGAGATCAGGCTAGCGGGTTTCTTCGGTTCTTC.

This clonotype was observed a handful of times. The chain couples TRBV2 to TRBJ2-1; D gene ambiguous. Germline V lookup: CDR1 SNHLY, CDR2 FYNNEI. The CDR3 has 13 residues. V was clipped by 4 bases and J by 5 bases, with 9 bases between them. The CDR3 bases are TGTGCCAGCAGTGTTCGACCCGACAATGAGCAGTTCTTC. Residues: CASSVRPDNEQFF.

This clonotype has more than one count but fewer than ten. This chain links TRBV20-1 with TRBJ2-1, with D perhaps TRBD1 (6 bases). V lost 6 bases and J 7 bases, leaving 10 bases between the germline ends. Germline lookup yields CDR1 DFQATT and CDR2 SNEGSKA (reference sequence). The CDR3 spans 11 residues. The chain's CDR3 is CSAPRGNEQFF. The CDR3 bases are TGCAGTGCGCCTAGGGGGAATGAGCAGTTCTTC.